These 8 T cell receptor beta chains share one sample of origin, sequenced in a study of blood T cell repertoires in COVID-19. The table came from immunoSEQ multiplex PCR; TCRdb's copy has only in-frame clones and leaves some out. The table records 250,000 to 400,000 clones, about nine tenths of them present only once. Material: peripheral blood. These receptors all come from a young woman with COVID-19, enrolled during active disease.

This clone was counted a few times. The chain couples TRBV4-1 to TRBJ1-2; weak D call: TRBD1 (5 bases). This CDR3 has 13 amino acids. Per the germline V gene, CDR1 is MGHRA and CDR2 is YSYEKL. V lost 0 bases and J lost 4, with 6 bases in between. The CDR3 region is CASSQDQGYGYTF. The CDR3 nucleotides are TGCGCCAGCAGCCAAGATCAGGGCTATGGCTACACCTTC.

V is TRBV6-2 or TRBV6-3 and J is TRBJ1-5, with 9 positions matching TRBD1. The germline CDR1 and CDR2 sequences are MNHEY and SVGEGT. The length of the CDR3 is 14 residues. J was trimmed by 3 bases and V by 5 bases; bases with no gene match: 2. The CDR3 protein is CASSRTGDNQPQHF. CDR3 sequence (DNA): TGTGCCAGCAGTCGGACAGGGGACAATCAGCCCCAGCATTTT.

This clone has only a few counts. The V gene is TRBV7-3, the J gene TRBJ1-3; D call uncertain. Trimming left V 3 bases short and J 0 bases short, with 6 bases between. The CDR3 is 14 amino acids. Germline V gene sequence: CDR1 SGHTA, CDR2 FQGTGA. The CDR3 bases are TGTGCCAGCAGCTTGGCAAACTCTGGAAACACCATATATTTT. Amino acids: CASSLANSGNTIYF.

The genes are TRBV5-4 and TRBJ1-3; maybe TRBD1 (5 bases). Between the trimmed V and J ends, which lost 4 bases and 0 bases, there was a span of 14 bases. Germline-derived CDR1 and CDR2 are SGHNT and YYREEE (reference sequence). This CDR3 is 16 amino acids long. The CDR3 region is CASSRREVGSGNTIYF. In DNA form, the CDR3 reads TGTGCCAGCAGCCGCAGGGAGGTAGGCTCTGGAAACACCATATATTTT. Full variable domain (missing parts from reference TRBV5-4 and TRBJ1-3): ETGVTQSPTHLIKTRGQQVTLRCSSQSGHNTVSWYQQALGQGPQFIFQYYREEENGRGNFPPRFSGLQFPNYSSELNVNALELDDSALYLCASSRREVGSGNTIYFGEGSWLTVV.

This sequence joins TRBV7-9 and TRBJ1-2; 7 bases line up with TRBD1. Per the germline V gene, CDR1 is SEHNR and CDR2 is FQNEAQ (reference sequence). The CDR3 runs to 18 residues. V lost 1 base and J lost 8; bases outside the gene matches: 19. The CDR3 nucleotides are TGTGCCAGCAGCTTAGGTCGGGACAGATGGCACGGATCGGAAGGCTACACCTTC. Translating gives CASSLGRDRWHGSEGYTF.

The rearrangement uses TRBV14 and TRBJ2-6; no reliable D call. The CDR3 has 16 amino acids. Between the trimmed V and J ends, which lost 3 bases and 0 bases, there was a span of 9 bases. Per the germline V gene, CDR1 is SGHDN and CDR2 is FVKESK. CDR3 bases: TGTGCCAGCAGCCATCTTAAGCTCTCTGGGGCCAACGTCCTGACTTTC. It specifies CASSHLKLSGANVLTF.

This clone was counted a single time. The V and J genes are TRBV20-1 and TRBJ1-2, with D perhaps TRBD1 (5 bases). The V gene lost 1 base and the J gene lost 12 bases, with 9 bases spanning the gap. This CDR3 is built from 10 residues. Germline V gene sequence: CDR1 DFQATT, CDR2 SNEGSKA (reference sequence). CDR3: CSARVTGDTF. Written as DNA, the CDR3 is TGCAGTGCTAGAGTTACAGGTGACACCTTC.

The rearrangement links TRBV7-2 to TRBJ1-2, with 7 bases aligning to TRBD1. The germline gives CDR1 SGHTA, CDR2 FQGNSA. J was trimmed by 8 bases and V by 7 bases; bases with no gene match: 19. This CDR3 region has 16 residues. The CDR3 is CASTLTMDRRADGYTF. DNA of the CDR3: TGTGCCAGCACGCTGACTATGGACAGGCGGGCGGACGGCTACACCTTC.